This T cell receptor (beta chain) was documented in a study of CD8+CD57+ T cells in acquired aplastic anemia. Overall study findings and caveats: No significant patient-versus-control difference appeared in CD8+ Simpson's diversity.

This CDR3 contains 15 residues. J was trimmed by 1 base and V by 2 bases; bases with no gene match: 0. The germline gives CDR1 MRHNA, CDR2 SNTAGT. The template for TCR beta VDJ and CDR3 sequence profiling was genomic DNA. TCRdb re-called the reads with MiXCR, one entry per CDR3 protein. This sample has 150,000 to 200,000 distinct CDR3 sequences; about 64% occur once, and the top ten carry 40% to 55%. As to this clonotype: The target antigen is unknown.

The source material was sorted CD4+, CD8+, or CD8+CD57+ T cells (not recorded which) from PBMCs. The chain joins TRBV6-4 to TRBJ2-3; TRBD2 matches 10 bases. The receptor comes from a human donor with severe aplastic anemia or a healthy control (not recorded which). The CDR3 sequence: CASSDLAGGTDTQYF. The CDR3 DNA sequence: TGTGCCAGCAGTGACCTAGCGGGGGGCACAGATACGCAGTATTTT.